Given below is one T cell receptor beta chain in context. This sample is drawn from a study of blood T cell repertoires in COVID-19. Study at large: Some COVID-19 samples were acute and others convalescent; all came from the United States, Italy and Spain. T cells, B-cell-depleted T cells, or PBMCs provided the cDNA or gDNA that served as material.

The authors' processing: Nucleated cell counts were estimated from reference gene primer amplification. The assay was immunoSEQ multiplex PCR, and TCRdb's table has in-frame clones only and misses some. V and J calls plus clone size are reproduced from that table; the DNA served to infer D and trimming. The table lists about 290,000 clones, over 80% of them singletons. Input material: peripheral blood. The receptor's source is a woman aged 45-65 years with active or convalescent COVID-19.

The CDR3 DNA follows: TGTGCCAGCAGTGAAAGACAGGGTAGCGAAAAACTGTTTTTT. It yields the protein CASSERQGSEKLFF. The genes are TRBV2 and TRBJ1-4; 7 bases are shared with TRBD1. The length of the CDR3 is 14 residues. Germline lookup yields CDR1 SNHLY and CDR2 FYNNEI. After removal of 2 bases from V and 8 bases from J, the junction contained 5 bases not matched to a gene. The full variable domain, completed using reference TRBV2 and TRBJ1-4, is EPEVTQTPSHQVTQMGQEVILRCVPISNHLYFYWYRQILGQKVEFLVSFYNNEISEKSEIFDDQFSVERPDGSNFTLKIRSTKLEDSAMYFCASSERQGSEKLFFGSGTQLSVL.